A single sample gave rise to the 12 T cell receptor beta chains below, sequenced in a study of T cell responses to AZD1222 COVID-19 vaccine. Only in-frame clones appear in the TCRdb table, and some are missing; sequencing was by immunoSEQ multiplex PCR. This table has about 150,000 clones, around nine tenths appearing once. This specimen was peripheral blood, taken 28 days after the second AZD1222 dose. The receptors were gathered from an adult who received the AZD1222 COVID-19 vaccine.

The chain recombines TRBV12-3 or TRBV12-4 with TRBJ1-3; D remains ambiguous. Trimming stripped 3 bases from V and 8 bases from J, with 11 bases between. The CDR3 spans 13 residues. CDR3 sequence (DNA): TGTGCCAGCAGTTTGTCCTGGAGGGACACCATATATTTT. This codes for CASSLSWRDTIYF.

This clone was seen only once. The V gene is TRBV7-6, the J gene TRBJ2-5, with 8 bases identical to TRBD1. CDR3 length equals 13 residues. CDR1 and CDR2 (germline): SGHVS, FNYEAQ. Trimming took 8 bases from V and 6 from J; bases not matched to a gene: 8. CDR3 coding DNA: TGTGCCAGCTCGCCAGGGGGCTTAAAGACCCAGTACTTC. This sequence encodes CASSPGGLKTQYF.

This clone was observed a handful of times. The chain employs TRBV7-9 and TRBJ2-7; D might be TRBD1 or TRBD2, each matching 5 bases. The V and J ends lost 5 bases and 5 bases respectively, with 13 bases between them. CDR3 size: 13 residues. Germline assignment: CDR1 SEHNR and CDR2 FQNEAQ (reference sequence). CDR3 region: CASSTGGAHEQYF. For the CDR3, the DNA is TGTGCCAGCAGCACTGGGGGTGCGCACGAGCAGTACTTC.

The chain couples TRBV7-2 to TRBJ2-2, with D unresolved. From germline, CDR1 is SGHTA and CDR2 FQGNSA. The V gene lost 3 bases and the J gene lost 4 bases, with 9 bases spanning the gap. This CDR3 has 14 residues. The CDR3 reads CASSFLRFTGELFF. CDR3 nucleotide sequence: TGTGCCAGCAGCTTTCTTCGCTTCACCGGGGAGCTGTTTTTT.

This sequence joins TRBV7-9 and TRBJ1-4, with a weak D call TRBD1 (5 bases). CDR1 SEHNR and CDR2 FQNEAQ come from the germline V gene (reference sequence). The CDR3 loop spans 15 amino acids. The V gene lost 3 bases and the J gene lost 7 bases, with 15 bases spanning the gap. CDR3 region: CASSLDASRGEKLFF. The CDR3 nucleotides read TGTGCCAGCAGCTTGGACGCATCGAGGGGTGAAAAACTGTTTTTT.

This sequence joins TRBV5-1 and TRBJ2-3; 10 nucleotides line up with TRBD2. The J segment lost 7 bases and the V segment lost 4 bases, leaving 15 bases of the junction unmatched. CDR1 SGHRS and CDR2 YFSETQ come from the germline V gene. The CDR3 spans 17 residues. The CDR3, as DNA: TGCGCCAGCAGCCCAGGGTCTAGCGGGAGTCCCGGATATACGCAGTATTTT. This translates into CASSPGSSGSPGYTQYF.

The chain joins TRBV30 to TRBJ2-1; possibly TRBD2 for D (5 bases). Germline V gene data show CDR1 as GTSNPN and CDR2 as SVGIG (reference sequence). V was trimmed by 3 bases and J by 0 bases, leaving 15 bases between them. The CDR3 sequence is 16 residues long. Written as DNA, the CDR3 is TGTGCCTGGAGGTACCGGAGCGGATTCTCCTACAATGAGCAGTTCTTC. Its translation is CAWRYRSGFSYNEQFF. The full variable domain, with the rest looked up from reference TRBV30 and TRBJ2-1, is SQTIHQWPATLVQPVGSPLSLECTVEGTSNPNLYWYRQAAGRGLQLLFYSVGIGQISSEVPQNLSASRPQDRQFILSSKKLLLSDSGFYLCAWRYRSGFSYNEQFFGPGTRLTVL.

The chain is built from TRBV25-1 and TRBJ1-5; D unresolved. The V gene lost 3 bases and the J gene lost 7 bases, with 10 bases spanning the gap. Germline V CDR1 and CDR2: MGHDK, SYGVNS. The CDR3 sequence is 13 residues long. The CDR3 sequence: CASSEEGWQPQHF. As DNA, the CDR3 is TGTGCCAGCAGTGAGGAGGGTTGGCAGCCCCAGCATTTT. Full variable domain (rest looked up from reference TRBV25-1 and TRBJ1-5): EADIYQTPRYLVIGTGKKITLECSQTMGHDKMYWYQQDPGMELHLIHYSYGVNSTEKGDLSSESTVSRIRTEHFPLTLESARPSHTSQYLCASSEEGWQPQHFGDGTRLSIL.

The chain carries TRBV11-3 and TRBJ2-7; possible D gene TRBD2, 5 bases. Trimming pared 3 bases from V and 2 bases from J, leaving 14 bases between. Germline CDR1 reads SGHNT; CDR2 reads YENEEA. The CDR3 covers 15 residues. This CDR3 is CASSFVPDFTYEQYF. CDR3 nucleotide sequence: TGTGCCAGCAGCTTCGTGCCGGACTTTACCTACGAGCAGTACTTC.

The rearrangement joins TRBV5-6 to TRBJ2-7; 12 bases fit TRBD1. There are 16 residues in the CDR3. Germline CDR1 SGHDT, CDR2 YYEEEE. V dropped 3 bases and J dropped 5; count of bases not matched to a gene: 9. CDR3 region: CASSSPDGTGGHEQYF. The CDR3 nucleotides are TGTGCCAGCAGCTCCCCGGACGGGACAGGGGGCCACGAGCAGTACTTC. Full variable domain (remainder filled in from reference TRBV5-6 and TRBJ2-7): DAGVTQSPTHLIKTRGQQVTLRCSPKSGHDTVSWYQQALGQGPQFIFQYYEEEERQRGNFPDRFSGHQFPNYSSELNVNALLLGDSALYLCASSSPDGTGGHEQYFGPGTRLTVT.

This chain connects TRBV7-3 to TRBJ2-6; TRBD1 matches 7 bases. CDR1 is SGHTA, CDR2 FQGTGA, per germline. The CDR3 is 17 amino acids. J was trimmed by 0 bases and V by 3 bases; bases with no gene match: 5. Here the CDR3 reads CASSFQGEFSGANVLTF. DNA for the CDR3: TGTGCCAGCAGCTTCCAGGGGGAATTCTCTGGGGCCAACGTCCTGACTTTC.

In DNA form, the CDR3 reads TGCGCCAGCAGCCAAGAGACAGGGAGTAATAATTCACCCCTCCACTTT. Protein product: CASSQETGSNNSPLHF. The rearrangement joins TRBV4-3 to TRBJ1-6, with 7 bases fitting TRBD1. V trimming: 0 bases; J trimming: 5 bases; junction bases outside the gene matches: 4. CDR3 length: 16 residues. CDR1 and CDR2 (germline): LGHNA, YSLEER.